This T cell receptor (beta chain) was recovered during a study of shared clonotypes between healthy human individuals. TCRdb's table, derived via immunoSEQ multiplex PCR, lists solely in-frame clones and lacks some. The repertoire consists of some 2.1 million clones, with roughly 93% occurring once and the leading ten covering around 1.7%. This CDR3 has 12 residues. The germline V gene has CDR1 WSHSY and CDR2 SAAADI. The V end lost 6 bases, the J end lost 6 bases, and 12 bases lay between the germline ends. Naive CD8 isolation took CD45RO-negative cells positively selected for CCR7 and excluded terminally differentiated effector memory CD45RA+ cells.

The J gene is TRBJ2-7, the V gene TRBV10-2; no clear D gene. The sequenced material came from naive CD8+ T cells from PBMCs. This TCR derives from a man aged 18 to 29 in good health. Some clones in this sample may be carry-over from other donors' samples. The DNA of the CDR3 is TGCGCCAGCAGGTTCCCCCTGAGCGAGCAGTACTTC. It yields the protein CASRFPLSEQYF.